The 11 T cell receptor beta chains given below trace back to one sample, sequenced in a study of vaccination and CD4 T cells after COVID-19 (dated by TCRdb to between 2021 and 2024). These receptors' antigens are unknown. The library was generated by PCR. The instrument given in TCRdb is Illumina iSeq 100. TCR sequencing of DNA from cultured CD4+ T cells used the Oncomine TCR Beta short-read assay at the Johns Hopkins FTIC core. TCRdb cleaned the public reads at Q25 with fastp, built clones with MiXCR and kept in-frame beta chains. Each CDR3 protein appears once, grouped with its most common genes and DNA. A total of approximately 9,500 distinct CDR3 sequences appear in this sample, approximately 26% of them only once. The leading ten clones occupy about half of the sample. Read against the paper, the sample's treatment or condition label means: approximately nine-day PBMC culture with coronavirus spike peptide pools or control peptides (ViraFEST assay).

The sequenced sample was CD4+ T cells from blood, cultured in vitro, obtained before SARS-CoV-2 vaccination. The receptors here all came from a human donor who received a COVID-19 vaccine.

Only a few counts were recorded for this clonotype. The chain carries TRBV19 and TRBJ2-3; 10 nucleotides line up with TRBD1. With 6 bases clipped from V and 6 bases from J, the junction kept 3 bases outside the gene matches. The CDR3 length is 13 residues. Germline V lookup: CDR1 LNHDA, CDR2 SQIVND (reference sequence). The CDR3 loop reads CASRSDRGDTQYF. CDR3 DNA sequence: TGTGCCAGTAGGTCGGACAGGGGGGATACGCAGTATTTT.

The CDR3 DNA is TGTGCCAGCTCACTTCGGACAGGGAGCGATGAGCAGTTCTTC. Its protein product is CASSLRTGSDEQFF. This chain uses TRBV18 with TRBJ2-1; 8 positions match TRBD1. Trimming removed 4 bases from V and 8 bases from J; junction bases left unmatched: 7. The CDR3 has 14 residues. CDR1 and CDR2 from the germline V gene are KGHSH and LQKENI.

V is TRBV20-1 and J is TRBJ1-2; tentative D call: TRBD1 (5 bases). Germline V lookup: CDR1 DFQATT, CDR2 SNEGSKA (reference sequence). The CDR3 runs 13 residues. V lost 2 bases, J lost 6 bases, and 13 bases lay in between. CDR3 sequence (DNA): TGCAGTGCTAGAATTGCCGGGACCAATGGCTACACCTTC. It translates to CSARIAGTNGYTF.

The rearrangement links TRBV20-1 to TRBJ2-5, with D perhaps TRBD2 (6 bases). V was cut by 2 bases and J by 5 bases, with 24 bases left in between. Germline assignment: CDR1 DFQATT and CDR2 SNEGSKA (reference sequence). CDR3 size: 17 residues. CDR3 protein: CSARPPFGDLEEETQYF. CDR3 in DNA: TGCAGTGCTAGACCCCCTTTCGGGGACTTGGAAGAGGAGACCCAGTACTTC.

This rearrangement joins TRBV6-1 to TRBJ1-1, with D possibly matching TRBD1 (5 bases). This CDR3 has 11 amino acids. Trimming removed 6 bases from V and 7 bases from J, with 9 bases in between. Germline V gives CDR1 MNHNS, CDR2 SASEGT. CDR3: CASSRGLEAFF. CDR3 DNA sequence: TGTGCCAGCAGCCGGGGACTTGAAGCTTTCTTT.

The V call is TRBV30, the J call TRBJ2-1; 11 positions agree with TRBD2. The CDR3 has 18 amino acids. Trimming cost V 1 base and J 0 bases; bases outside gene matches: 8. Germline loops: CDR1 GTSNPN, CDR2 SVGIG (reference sequence). The CDR3 sequence is CAWSATSGVIRSYNEQFF. The CDR3 DNA is TGTGCCTGGAGTGCGACTAGCGGGGTCATACGCTCCTACAATGAGCAGTTCTTC.

About this clonotype itself: At one end, the junction sequence differs from germline, possibly due to a read error. The chain has TRBV29-1 and TRBJ1-6; TRBD1 might be the D (6 bases). The CDR3 sequence is 11 residues long. The germline V gene encodes CDR1 SQVTM and CDR2 ANQGSEA. This chain's CDR3 is CSDMGHRVNSF. The CDR3 coding sequence is TGCAGCGACATGGGACACCGGGTAAATTCATTT. Full variable domain (missing parts from reference TRBV29-1 and TRBJ1-6): SAVISQKPSRDICQRGTSLTIQCQVDSQVTMMFWYRQQPGQSLTLIATANQGSEATYESGFVIDKFPISRPNLTFSTLTVSNMSPEDSSIYLCSDMGHRVNSFGNGTRLTVT.

The V gene is TRBV7-8, the J gene TRBJ2-3; possibly TRBD2 for D (5 bases). The CDR3 covers 16 residues. The V end was cut by 0 bases, the J end by 4 bases, with 14 bases between. CDR1 and CDR2 from the germline V gene are SGHVS and FQNEAQ. CDR3 residues: CASSLAGAAVADTQYF. The CDR3 DNA reads TGTGCCAGCAGCTTAGCAGGAGCGGCCGTGGCAGATACGCAGTATTTT.

This clonotype has more than one count but fewer than ten. The V gene is TRBV20-1, the J gene TRBJ2-7; the D call may be TRBD1 or TRBD2 (5 bases each). Trimming removed 7 bases at V and 5 bases at J, with 18 bases between. This CDR3 spans 13 amino acids. CDR1 and CDR2 from the germline V gene are DFQATT and SNEGSKA (reference sequence). The CDR3 loop reads CSVPIFRGDEQYF. The CDR3 DNA reads TGCAGTGTACCAATCTTCCGGGGCGACGAGCAGTACTTC.

This clonotype appeared a few times. This rearrangement joins TRBV6-1 to TRBJ1-3; D is perhaps TRBD1 (5 bases). V was shortened by 1 base and J by 4 bases, with 14 bases between the two germline ends. The V gene's germline CDR1 is MNHNS and CDR2 SASEGT. The CDR3 length is 16 residues. This CDR3 is CASSEVLGDQGNTIYF. The CDR3 DNA reads as TGTGCCAGCAGTGAAGTATTGGGGGATCAAGGAAACACCATATATTTT.

The J gene is TRBJ2-5, the V gene TRBV5-4, with D possibly TRBD2 on 6 matching bases. CDR1 and CDR2 from the germline V gene are SGHNT and YYREEE (reference sequence). The V and J ends lost 3 bases and 5 bases respectively, with 14 bases between them. The CDR3 length is 14 residues. The DNA of the CDR3 is TGTGCCAGCAGCTCCGAGCGGGTAGGGGAGACCCAGTACTTC. This codes for CASSSERVGETQYF.